This TCR beta chain was sequenced in a study of monozygotic twins with inflammatory bowel disease. Findings of the study overall: A reduction in TCRbeta diversity (inverse Simpson) was seen in IBD patients relative to healthy co-twins. No single strong signal or clonotype associated with IBD was supported.

TCRdb processed the 5' RACE reads again and assigns one entry to each CDR3 protein, with no DNA. This table lists about 420,000 distinct CDR3 sequences. About this clonotype: The antigen is unknown.

Source material: blood. This clonotype originated in a human donor with ulcerative colitis or Crohn's disease, or a healthy co-twin of an affected twin (not recorded which).

CDR3 residues: CASALVGGAYNEQFF. The chain has TRBV7-6 and TRBJ2-1; TCRdb designates TRBD1, a call that cannot be tested without DNA. Germline V gene lookup returns CDR1 SGHVS and CDR2 FNYEAQ. The CDR3 is 15 residues long.